This TCR beta chain was recovered during a study of blood T cell repertoires in COVID-19. Across the whole study: Samples representing acute and convalescent COVID-19 were sourced from the United States, Italy and Spain. Sources were T cells, B-cell-depleted T cells, or PBMCs; the material itself was cDNA or gDNA.

As originally analysed: Reference gene primer amplification yielded estimated nucleated cell counts. Sequencing was performed with immunoSEQ multiplex PCR; in TCRdb, only in-frame clones are kept and a portion is missing. The D gene and trimming were derived from the DNA, and the V and J assignments and clone size from that table. This repertoire shows fewer than 350,000 clones, 70% to 90% found once; its top ten account for approximately 12%. After removal of 0 bases from V and 5 bases from J, the junction contained 9 bases not matched to a gene. CDR1 and CDR2 from the germline V gene are SGHNT and YYREEE (reference sequence). CDR3 length equals 16 residues. Followed longitudinally, the Seattle patients had been enrolled during active infection.

The chain recombines TRBV5-4 with TRBJ2-3; 7 nucleotides agree with TRBD2. Sequencing used peripheral blood. The clonotype was recovered from a woman aged 30 to 39 with COVID-19, enrolled during active disease. CDR3 in amino acids: CASSLALSGEVDTQYF. In DNA, the CDR3 is TGTGCCAGCAGCTTGGCCCTAAGCGGGGAGGTAGATACGCAGTATTTT.